This T cell receptor (beta chain) was sequenced during a study of T cells in localized non-small cell lung cancer. Overall study results and limits: Uninvolved adjacent lung had the highest recorded T cell clonality, with tumor below it.

As concerns this clone: The target antigen is unknown.

Repertoires were generated with immunoSEQ multiplex PCR, while TCRdb's copy carries only in-frame clones and drops some. The sample contains around 15,000 clones, 89% of which appear only once. Trimming took off 1 base at V and 1 base at J, with 7 bases between the two ends. From germline, CDR1 is SGHAT and CDR2 FQNNGV. This CDR3 contains 14 residues. This TCR came from a man aged 40-75 years with stage III lung adenocarcinoma. The source was peripheral blood mononuclear cells, collected before any cancer treatment. The chain is built from TRBV11-2 and TRBJ1-1, with D tentatively TRBD1 (5 bases). The CDR3 reads CASSLVGGNTEAFF. The DNA of the CDR3 is TGTGCCAGCAGCTTAGTGGGGGGGAACACTGAAGCTTTCTTT.